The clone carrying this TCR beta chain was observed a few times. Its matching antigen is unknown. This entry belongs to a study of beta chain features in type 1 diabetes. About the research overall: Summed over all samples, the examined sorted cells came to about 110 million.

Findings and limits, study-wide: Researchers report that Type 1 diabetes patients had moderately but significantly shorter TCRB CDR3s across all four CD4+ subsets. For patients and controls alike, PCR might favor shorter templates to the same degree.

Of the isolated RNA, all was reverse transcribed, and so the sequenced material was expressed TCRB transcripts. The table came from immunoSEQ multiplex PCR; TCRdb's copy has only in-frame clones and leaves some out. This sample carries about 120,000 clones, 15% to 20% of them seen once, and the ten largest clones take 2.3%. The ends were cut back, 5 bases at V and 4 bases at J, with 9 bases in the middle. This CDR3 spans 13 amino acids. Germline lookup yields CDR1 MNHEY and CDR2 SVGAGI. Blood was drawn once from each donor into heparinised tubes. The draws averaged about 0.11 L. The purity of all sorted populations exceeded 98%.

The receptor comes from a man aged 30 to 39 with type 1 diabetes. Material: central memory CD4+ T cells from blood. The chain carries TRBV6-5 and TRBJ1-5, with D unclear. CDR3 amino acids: CASSTQENQPQHF. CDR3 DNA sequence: TGTGCCAGCAGTACTCAGGAAAATCAGCCCCAGCATTTT.